Shown below are 27 T cell receptor beta chains from a single sample sequenced in a study of siplizumab effects on memory and regulatory T cells. Sequencing was performed with immunoSEQ multiplex PCR; in TCRdb, only in-frame clones are kept and a portion is missing. This sample yields 95,000 to 130,000 clones, of which 90% to 95% are seen a single time; roughly 1.5% belongs to the top ten. The material sequenced was non-Treg CD4+ T cells sorted from blood. The receptors shown here come from a human donor in good health.

This clone was recorded once. The gene calls are TRBV6-5 and TRBJ1-3; D is unclear. Trimming stripped 8 bases from V and 0 bases from J, with 11 bases between. CDR3 length: 14 amino acids. Germline lookup yields CDR1 MNHEY and CDR2 SVGAGI. The CDR3 coding sequence is TGTGCCAGCGCGGGATCCCTCTCTGGAAACACCATATATTTT. It encodes CASAGSLSGNTIYF.

This clone was seen only once. This chain links TRBV9 with TRBJ1-5, with no clear D. With 0 bases removed from V and 8 bases from J, the gap between germline ends came to 9 bases. Germline V gene sequence: CDR1 SGDLS, CDR2 YYNGEE. The CDR3 runs to 13 residues. CDR3 residues: CASSVGPQEPQHF. In nucleotides, the CDR3 is TGTGCCAGCAGCGTAGGGCCGCAGGAGCCCCAGCATTTT. Drawing the rest from reference TRBV9 and TRBJ1-5, the complete variable domain is DSGVTQTPKHLITATGQRVTLRCSPRSGDLSVYWYQQSLDQGLQFLIQYYNGEERAKGNILERFSAQQFPDLHSELNLSSLELGDSALYFCASSVGPQEPQHFGDGTRLSIL.

In this sample, this clone turned up once. The rearrangement links TRBV6-5 to TRBJ1-1, with TRBD1 matching 7 bases. Germline V gene data show CDR1 as MNHEY and CDR2 as SVGAGI. V lost 2 bases and J lost 1; bases outside the gene matches: 1. This CDR3 has 14 residues. CDR3 protein: CASSYRGPNTEAFF. CDR3 coding DNA: TGTGCCAGCAGTTACAGGGGGCCGAACACTGAAGCTTTCTTT.

The CDR3 DNA is TGTGCCAGCAGCTTACGTTCAGTTAACACTGAAGCTTTCTTT. Translated, it gives CASSLRSVNTEAFF. The rearrangement joins TRBV7-2 to TRBJ1-1; D gene uncertain. This CDR3 region has 14 residues. The V gene lost 2 bases and the J gene lost 2 bases, with 9 bases spanning the gap. CDR1 is SGHTA and CDR2 is FQGNSA in the germline V gene.

The chain is built from TRBV23-1 and TRBJ1-2; 8 bases match TRBD1. TRBV23-1 carries the ORF label, with uncertain function. The CDR3 consists of 19 residues. V shed 0 bases, J shed 4 bases, and the junction held 16 bases outside the gene matches. This CDR3 is CASSQSGQGATPSSYGYTF. The CDR3 region has the DNA TGCGCCAGCAGTCAATCTGGGCAGGGGGCAACACCTTCTAGCTATGGCTACACCTTC.

The V gene is TRBV7-3, the J gene TRBJ2-3; D may be TRBD1 or TRBD2 (5 bases each). In germline, CDR1 is SGHTA, CDR2 FQGTGA. This CDR3 contains 15 residues. V was clipped by 0 bases and J by 1 base, with 8 bases between them. The CDR3 DNA reads as TGTGCCAGCAGCTTAACGATGGGGGGCACAGATACGCAGTATTTT. It yields the protein CASSLTMGGTDTQYF.

Worth noting for this clone: Sequence at one end of the junction differs from germline and may be a read error. This chain uses TRBV29-1 with TRBJ1-4; tentative D call: TRBD1 (5 bases). This CDR3 has 13 residues. Germline V gene data show CDR1 as SQVTM and CDR2 as ANQGSEA. The CDR3 loop reads CGVAPLRGEKLFF. CDR3 DNA sequence: TGCGGCGTTGCTCCCCTGAGGGGTGAAAAACTGTTTTTT.

The chain employs TRBV19 and TRBJ1-3; possibly TRBD1 for D (6 bases). The V and J ends lost 5 bases and 4 bases respectively, with 9 bases between them. Germline V gives CDR1 LNHDA, CDR2 SQIVND (reference sequence). The CDR3 extends over 13 amino acids. CDR3: CASSEQGGNTIYF. In DNA, the CDR3 is TGTGCCAGTAGTGAACAGGGAGGAAACACCATATATTTT.

The genes are TRBV7-9 and TRBJ1-6, with 9 bases that match TRBD1. The CDR3 consists of 15 residues. Germline V gives CDR1 SEHNR, CDR2 FQNEAQ (reference sequence). V lost 1 base and J lost 7; bases outside the gene matches: 2. CDR3 sequence (DNA): TGTGCCAGCAGCTTAGGGGACAGGGACAATTCACCCCTCCACTTT. Protein product: CASSLGDRDNSPLHF.

The rearrangement uses TRBV7-3 and TRBJ2-2; D may match TRBD1 or TRBD2 (5 bases each). V was cut by 5 bases and J by 6 bases, with 16 bases left in between. This CDR3 comprises 15 residues. From germline, CDR1 is SGHTA and CDR2 FQGTGA. The CDR3 protein is CASSHPGLRPGELFF. The CDR3 region has the DNA TGTGCCAGCAGCCATCCGGGGCTGCGTCCCGGGGAGCTGTTTTTT. Filled out from reference TRBV7-3 and TRBJ2-2, the complete variable domain reads GAGVSQTPSNKVTEKGKYVELRCDPISGHTALYWYRQSLGQGPEFLIYFQGTGAADDSGLPNDRFFAVRPEGSVSTLKIQRTERGDSAVYLCASSHPGLRPGELFFGEGSRLTVL.

DNA for the CDR3: TGTGCCAGCAGTGAATGGACGGGAGGGCCCTATGAGCAGTTCTTC. This codes for CASSEWTGGPYEQFF. The rearrangement links TRBV6-1 to TRBJ2-1, with 8 bases lining up with TRBD2. The CDR3 runs 15 residues. Trimming took 2 bases from V and 8 from J; bases not matched to a gene: 8. The germline V gene has CDR1 MNHNS and CDR2 SASEGT.

This chain connects TRBV15 to TRBJ1-2, with a weak D call TRBD1 (5 bases). The V end lost 4 bases, the J end lost 1 base, and 10 bases lay between the germline ends. CDR1 and CDR2 (germline): LNHNV, YYDKDF (reference sequence). This CDR3 contains 14 residues. The CDR3 is CATSKGVVNYGYTF. Here the CDR3 DNA reads TGTGCCACCAGCAAAGGGGTGGTTAACTATGGCTACACCTTC.

The chain joins TRBV2 to TRBJ1-4; 7 nucleotides match TRBD1. Germline V gene sequence: CDR1 SNHLY, CDR2 FYNNEI. V was clipped by 0 bases and J by 14 bases; unmatched bases: 12. This CDR3 spans 15 amino acids. The CDR3 bases are TGTGCCAGCAGTGAAGCCTTTGGACAGGCCTGGGATCTGTTTTTT. Translated: CASSEAFGQAWDLFF.

V and J are TRBV4-1 and TRBJ1-1; D perhaps matches TRBD1 (5 bases). CDR3 length: 22 amino acids. V dropped 3 bases and J dropped 1 base, with 33 bases sitting between them. The germline V gene encodes CDR1 MGHRA and CDR2 YSYEKL. CDR3 protein: CASSHPGRQLGFDYGSNTEAFF. The DNA for the CDR3 is TGCGCCAGCAGCCACCCCGGCCGACAGCTCGGGTTCGATTATGGCTCGAACACTGAAGCTTTCTTT.

The chain recombines TRBV5-1 with TRBJ2-5; the D is unclear. The length of the CDR3 is 12 residues. Germline CDR1 reads SGHRS; CDR2 reads YFSETQ. Trimming cost V 0 bases and J 6 bases, with 6 bases left between them. The CDR3 bases are TGCGCCAGCAGCTTGGGGGTCCAGACCCAGTACTTC. Translation: CASSLGVQTQYF.

The chain is built from TRBV7-9 and TRBJ2-5, with a possible D match to TRBD2 (6 bases). The CDR3 extends over 12 amino acids. CDR1 is SEHNR and CDR2 is FQNEAQ in the germline V gene (reference sequence). Trimming took 5 bases from V and 7 from J, leaving 11 bases between them. The CDR3 DNA reads as TGTGCCAGCAGCCTTCCAGCGGGGACCCAGTACTTC. Its protein product is CASSLPAGTQYF. The variable domain in full, completed from reference TRBV7-9 and TRBJ2-5, reads DTGVSQNPRHKITKRGQNVTFRCDPISEHNRLYWYRQTLGQGPEFLTYFQNEAQLEKSRLLSDRFSAERPKGSFSTLEIQRTEQGDSAMYLCASSLPAGTQYFGPGTRLLVL.

V usage is TRBV6-5 and J usage is TRBJ1-6; weak D call: TRBD1 (5 bases). The V gene's germline CDR1 is MNHEY and CDR2 SVGAGI. The V end was cut by 6 bases, the J end by 7 bases, with 13 bases between. The CDR3 runs 14 residues. CDR3 coding DNA: TGTGCCAGCAGACCGGGACTGCAGAATTCACCCCTCCACTTT. This sequence encodes CASRPGLQNSPLHF.

This chain connects TRBV7-2 to TRBJ1-4, with 7 bases matching TRBD1. Germline CDR1 SGHTA, CDR2 FQGNSA. This CDR3 spans 14 amino acids. V was clipped by 3 bases and J by 7 bases; unmatched bases: 5. CDR3 loop: CASSLERGREKLFF. The CDR3 DNA reads TGTGCCAGCAGCTTGGAGAGGGGGCGTGAAAAACTGTTTTTT.

This rearrangement joins TRBV27 to TRBJ2-1, with no clear D. Germline V gene lookup returns CDR1 MNHEY and CDR2 SMNVEV (reference sequence). The V gene lost 4 bases and the J gene lost 6 bases, with 4 bases spanning the gap. This CDR3 is built from 11 residues. The CDR3 coding sequence is TGTGCCAGCAGTTCTTTCAATGAGCAGTTCTTC. Its protein is CASSSFNEQFF.

The rearrangement uses TRBV29-1 and TRBJ1-2; 10 bases fit TRBD1. Germline V lookup: CDR1 SQVTM, CDR2 ANQGSEA. Trimming at V came to 3 bases and at J to 1 base, leaving 5 bases not matched to a gene. The CDR3 covers 15 residues. Here the CDR3 reads CSVDFGTGVNYGYTF. The CDR3 coding sequence is TGCAGCGTTGATTTCGGGACAGGGGTTAACTATGGCTACACCTTC.

The chain combines TRBV30 with TRBJ1-4, with 9 bases lining up with TRBD1. The length of the CDR3 is 15 residues. With V trimmed by 0 bases and J by 6 bases, 5 bases remained unmatched. Germline V gene data show CDR1 as GTSNPN and CDR2 as SVGIG (reference sequence). The CDR3 DNA follows: TGTGCCTGGAGTGTCGGGACAGGGCTTTATGAAAAACTGTTTTTT. It yields the protein CAWSVGTGLYEKLFF. Full variable domain (missing parts from reference TRBV30 and TRBJ1-4): SQTIHQWPATLVQPVGSPLSLECTVEGTSNPNLYWYRQAAGRGLQLLFYSVGIGQISSEVPQNLSASRPQDRQFILSSKKLLLSDSGFYLCAWSVGTGLYEKLFFGSGTQLSVL.

The chain couples TRBV5-4 to TRBJ2-5; perhaps TRBD1 as D (5 bases). The V gene lost 1 base and the J gene lost 4 bases, with 8 bases spanning the gap. CDR3 size: 13 residues. Germline V gene sequence: CDR1 SGHNT, CDR2 YYREEE (reference sequence). CDR3 DNA: TGTGCCAGCAGCTTGAAAGGGGTAGAGACCCAGTACTTC. Translation: CASSLKGVETQYF.

The V and J genes are TRBV6-1 and TRBJ2-6; TRBD1 might be the D (5 bases). CDR3 length equals 17 residues. Trimming stripped 2 bases from V and 0 bases from J, with 11 bases between. Looked up from germline, CDR1 is MNHNS and CDR2 is SASEGT. The CDR3 reads CASSEPNRSSGANVLTF. The CDR3 nucleotides read TGTGCCAGCAGTGAACCAAACAGGTCCTCTGGGGCCAACGTCCTGACTTTC.

This clone was recorded only once. The V call is TRBV18, the J call TRBJ1-2; D gene uncertain. This CDR3 is 13 amino acids long. The V gene lost 1 base and the J gene lost 6 bases, with 9 bases spanning the gap. Germline V lookup: CDR1 KGHSH, CDR2 LQKENI. CDR3 amino acids: CASSPLNTDGYTF. CDR3 in DNA: TGTGCCAGCTCACCACTCAACACAGATGGCTACACCTTC.

The V gene is TRBV6-6, the J gene TRBJ2-1; 7 positions agree with TRBD2. CDR1 and CDR2 from the germline V gene are MNHNY and SVGAGI (reference sequence). J was trimmed by 5 bases and V by 9 bases; bases with no gene match: 7. The CDR3 has 13 amino acids. The CDR3: CASTGTTNNEQFF. For the CDR3, the DNA is TGTGCCAGTACCGGGACTACTAACAATGAGCAGTTCTTC.

This clone has a count of ten or more. Other DNA sequences in the sample encode the same CDR3. This sequence joins TRBV11-2 and TRBJ1-2; 7 positions agree with TRBD1. Germline CDR1 SGHAT, CDR2 FQNNGV. The CDR3 length is 13 residues. V dropped 5 bases and J dropped 3; count of bases not matched to a gene: 3. CDR3 sequence (DNA): TGTGCCAGCAGCCCCGGACAGGACTATGGCTACACCTTC. It yields the protein CASSPGQDYGYTF.

The V gene is TRBV21-1, the J gene TRBJ2-7; TRBD1 is taken as the D call from the table, unchecked against the DNA. TRBV21-1 is marked as a pseudogene. The CDR3 contains 15 residues. This CDR3 reads CASSKARGQTYEQYF. The CDR3, as DNA: TGTGCCAGCAGCAAAGCGCGGGGACAGACCTACGAGCAGTACTTC.